Sequencing of this TCR beta chain was carried out in a study of blood T cell repertoires in COVID-19. About the study: Whether acute or convalescent, the COVID-19 samples came from the United States, Italy and Spain. The analysed material was cDNA or gDNA that came from T cells, B-cell-depleted T cells, or PBMCs.

From germline, CDR1 is MGHRA and CDR2 YSYEKL. The CDR3 totals 16 residues. V gave up 3 bases and J gave up 0 bases, with 11 bases separating them. Original data processing: Quantification of nucleated cells was approximated via reference gene primer amplification. The protocol was immunoSEQ multiplex PCR, while the TCRdb copy is restricted to in-frame clones and leaves out a portion. V and J calls and clone size are as listed in that table; D and trimming were resolved from the DNA. The sample carries roughly 150,000 clones, 85% to 90% recorded once. Sample: peripheral blood. This rearrangement joins TRBV4-1 to TRBJ1-4; tentative D call: TRBD1 (6 bases). This sequence originates from a woman in her fifties or sixties with active COVID-19. The chain's CDR3 is CASSQEPGATNEKLFF. For the CDR3, the DNA is TGCGCCAGCAGCCAGGAACCAGGGGCAACTAATGAAAAACTGTTTTTT.